This is a list of T cell receptor beta chains from one sample in a study of shared T cell receptors in the human thymus. Sequencing was performed with immunoSEQ multiplex PCR; in TCRdb, only in-frame clones are kept and a portion is missing. The repertoire holds just under 550,000 clones, with 75% to 80% as singletons. These data were also filed under a second study, of human thymus T cells.

The sequenced sample consisted of thymocytes. The receptors stem from a boy under three years old with a congenital heart defect. The CDR3 runs from the conserved cysteine through the conserved F or W. A D gene is named only where the DNA matches it firmly. Clone size appears in some rows only: once, few, many, or a class for an expanded clone.

.	TRBV27	TRBJ2-7	once	CASSFALGQGYEQYF	TGTGCCAGCAGTTTTGCGTTGGGACAAGGCTACGAGCAGTACTTC
TRBD2	TRBV5-6	TRBJ2-7	.	CASSLAGGPSYEQYF	TGTGCCAGCAGCTTGGCGGGAGGCCCCTCCTACGAGCAGTACTTC
.	TRBV7-2	TRBJ2-2	few	CASSWGHLGGELFF	TGTGCCAGCAGCTGGGGACATCTCGGCGGGGAGCTGTTTTTT
TRBD1	TRBV19	TRBJ1-2	.	CASEGWGQGRPNYGYTF	TGTGCCAGCGAAGGGTGGGGACAGGGGCGACCTAACTATGGCTACACCTTC
.	TRBV10-2	TRBJ1-3	.	CASSETVPSSGNTIYF	TGCGCCAGCAGTGAGACAGTGCCCAGCTCTGGAAACACCATATATTTT
.	TRBV14	TRBJ1-4	few	CASSRPGGLLGKLFF	TGTGCCAGCAGCCGCCCGGGGGGGTTATTGGGAAAACTGTTTTTT
TRBD2	TRBV27	TRBJ2-1	.	CASRERTRETYNEQFF	TGTGCCAGCAGGGAAAGGACTAGAGAAACGTACAATGAGCAGTTCTTC
TRBD2	TRBV6-6	TRBJ2-7	.	CASNSLGGREYEQYF	TGTGCCAGCAATTCGCTGGGCGGGAGGGAATACGAGCAGTACTTC
TRBD1	TRBV28	TRBJ2-6	.	CASSIDRVRSGANVLTF	TGTGCCAGCAGTATCGACAGGGTCCGATCTGGGGCCAACGTCCTGACTTTC
.	TRBV2	TRBJ1-5	.	CASSAGIGQPQHF	TGTGCCAGCAGCGCGGGAATAGGTCAGCCCCAGCATTTT